This entry is about one TCR beta chain. Its antigen remains unknown. The data originate from a study of T-cell reconstitution after alpha-beta-depleted transplantation in children. Notes on the study in general: It was reported that alpha-beta T cells came from several hundred expanded graft clones (about two months after transplant).

The germline gives CDR1 SGHRS, CDR2 YFSETQ. This CDR3 is 14 amino acids long. V lost 4 bases, J lost 4 bases, and 12 bases lay in between. Construction of the TCRbeta library involved unique molecular identifiers. Each CDR3 protein is one row after TCRdb ran MiXCR on the PCR reads. The sample has about 470,000 distinct CDR3 sequences; over 40% are singletons. The sample was PBMCs, taken before TCRalphabeta/CD19-depleted stem cell transplant. This TCR derives from a girl aged 2-10 years with aplastic anemia, due to receive a stem cell transplant. This chain joins TRBV5-1 and TRBJ2-1, with D perhaps TRBD2 (5 bases). The CDR3, as DNA: TGCGCCAGCAGCCCGGGGTATCGGTACAATGAGCAGTTCTTC. Amino acids: CASSPGYRYNEQFF.